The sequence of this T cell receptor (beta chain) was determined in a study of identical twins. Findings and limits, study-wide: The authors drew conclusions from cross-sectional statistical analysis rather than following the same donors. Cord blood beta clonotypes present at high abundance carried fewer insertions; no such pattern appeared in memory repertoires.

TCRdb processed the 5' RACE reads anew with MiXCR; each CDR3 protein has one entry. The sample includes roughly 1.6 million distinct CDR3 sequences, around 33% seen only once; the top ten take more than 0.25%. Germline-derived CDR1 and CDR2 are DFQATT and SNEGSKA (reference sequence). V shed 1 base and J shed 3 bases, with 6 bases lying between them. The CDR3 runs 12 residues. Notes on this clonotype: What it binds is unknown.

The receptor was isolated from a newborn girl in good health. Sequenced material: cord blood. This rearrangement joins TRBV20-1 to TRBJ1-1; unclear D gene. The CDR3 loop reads CSARARDTEAFF. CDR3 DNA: TGCAGTGCTAGAGCGAGGGACACTGAAGCTTTCTTT.